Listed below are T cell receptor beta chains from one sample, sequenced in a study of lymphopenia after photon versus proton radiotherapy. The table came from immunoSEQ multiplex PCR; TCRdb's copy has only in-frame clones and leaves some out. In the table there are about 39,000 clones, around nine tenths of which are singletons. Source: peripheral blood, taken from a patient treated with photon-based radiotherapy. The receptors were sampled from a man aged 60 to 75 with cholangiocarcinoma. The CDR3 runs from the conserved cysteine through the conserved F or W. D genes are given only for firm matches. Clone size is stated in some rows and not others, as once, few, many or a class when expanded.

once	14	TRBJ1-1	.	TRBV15	CATSRSSANTEAFF	TGTGCCACCAGCAGGAGTTCAGCGAACACTGAAGCTTTCTTT
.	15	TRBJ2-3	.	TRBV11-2	CASSLRLGGADTQYF	TGTGCCAGCAGCTTAAGACTAGGAGGTGCAGATACGCAGTATTTT
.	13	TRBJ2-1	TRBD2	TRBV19	CASSPSGGNEQFF	TGTGCCAGTAGCCCTAGCGGGGGCAATGAGCAGTTCTTC
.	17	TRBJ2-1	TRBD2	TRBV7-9	CASSSRLAGSSYNEQFF	TGTGCCAGCAGCTCCCGACTAGCGGGGAGCTCCTACAATGAGCAGTTCTTC
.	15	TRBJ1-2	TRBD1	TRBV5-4	CASSSYDYPGGGYTF	TGTGCCAGCAGCTCCTACGACTACCCAGGGGGCGGCTACACCTTC
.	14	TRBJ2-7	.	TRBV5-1	CASRGSTINYEQYF	TGCGCCAGCAGAGGCTCTACTATAAACTACGAGCAGTACTTC
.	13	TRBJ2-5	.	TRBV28	CASSPQSQETQYF	TGTGCCAGCAGTCCCCAGTCCCAAGAGACCCAGTACTTC
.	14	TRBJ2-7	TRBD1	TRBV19	CATSVADRDYEQYF	TGTGCCACCTCCGTCGCGGACAGGGACTACGAGCAGTACTTC
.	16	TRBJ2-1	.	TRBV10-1	CASSPPPSRQFYEQFF	TGCGCCAGCAGTCCCCCCCCTTCGAGACAATTCTATGAGCAGTTCTTC
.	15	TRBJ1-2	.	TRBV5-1	CASSVGGARSYGYTF	TGCGCCAGCAGCGTAGGGGGGGCTCGCTCCTATGGCTACACCTTC
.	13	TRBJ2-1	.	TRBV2	CASSEARDNEQFF	TGTGCCAGCAGTGAAGCCAGGGACAATGAGCAGTTCTTC
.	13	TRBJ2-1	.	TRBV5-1	CASSLGGSNEQFF	TGCGCCAGCAGCTTGGGGGGCTCCAATGAGCAGTTCTTC
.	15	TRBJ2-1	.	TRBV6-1	CASSETDSSYNEQFF	TGTGCCAGCAGTGAGACAGACAGCTCCTACAATGAGCAGTTCTTC
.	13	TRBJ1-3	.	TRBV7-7	CASSHGPGNTIYF	TGTGCTAGCAGCCACGGACCCGGGAACACCATATATTTT
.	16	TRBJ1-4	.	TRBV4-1	CASSQDQTPSPQKLFF	TGCGCCAGCAGCCAAGATCAGACTCCGAGCCCCCAAAAACTGTTTTTT
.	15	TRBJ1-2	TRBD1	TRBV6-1	CATRPGQGNDYGYTF	TGTGCCACCCGACCGGGACAGGGGAATGACTATGGCTACACCTTC
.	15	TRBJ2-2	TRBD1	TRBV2	CASSTGDPNTGELFF	TGTGCCAGCAGTACAGGGGACCCGAACACCGGGGAGCTGTTTTTT
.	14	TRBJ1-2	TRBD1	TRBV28	CASSLDRDGYGYTF	TGTGCCAGCAGTTTAGACAGGGACGGCTATGGCTACACCTTC
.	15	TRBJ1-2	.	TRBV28	CASSSTGTTVYGYTF	TGTGCCAGCAGCTCCACAGGGACCACCGTCTATGGCTACACCTTC
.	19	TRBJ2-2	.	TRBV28	CASSLYFRTASELTGELFF	TGTGCCAGCAGTTTATACTTTAGGACAGCCAGCGAACTTACCGGGGAGCTGTTTTTT
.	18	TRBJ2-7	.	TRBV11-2	CASSPSGQTTSPLGTSYF	TGTGCCAGCAGCCCGTCGGGTCAGACGACTAGTCCCCTCGGTACTTCATACTTC
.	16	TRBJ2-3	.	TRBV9	CASSVAAGAITDTQYF	TGTGCCAGCAGCGTAGCGGCAGGGGCGATCACAGATACGCAGTATTTT
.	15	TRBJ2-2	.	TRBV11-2	CASSLNRGGGGELFF	TGTGCCAGCAGCTTAAATAGGGGAGGTGGCGGGGAGCTGTTTTTT
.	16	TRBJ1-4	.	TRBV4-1	CASSQGYTGTNEKLFF	TGCGCCAGCAGCCAAGGTTATACAGGAACTAATGAAAAACTGTTTTTT
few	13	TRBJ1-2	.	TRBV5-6	CASSLSGAEGYTF	TGTGCCAGCAGCTTGTCAGGGGCGGAAGGCTACACCTTC
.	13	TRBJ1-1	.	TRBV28	CASSLGKSTEAFF	TGTGCCAGCAGTTTAGGGAAAAGCACTGAAGCTTTCTTT
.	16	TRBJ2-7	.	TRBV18	CASSDGSIVSGYEQYF	TGTGCCAGCTCAGACGGTAGTATAGTTTCGGGCTACGAGCAGTACTTC
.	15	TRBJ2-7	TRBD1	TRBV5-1	CASSLAGQGSYEQYF	TGCGCCAGCAGCTTGGCCGGACAGGGATCCTACGAGCAGTACTTC
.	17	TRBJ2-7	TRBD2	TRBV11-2	CASSPGGVTSGFDEQYF	TGTGCCAGCAGCCCCGGGGGGGTGACTAGCGGGTTCGACGAGCAGTACTTC
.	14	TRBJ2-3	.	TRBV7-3	CASSLGGATDTQYF	TGTGCCAGCAGCTTAGGGGGGGCTACAGATACGCAGTATTTT
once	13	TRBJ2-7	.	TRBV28	CASSRGTDYEQYF	TGTGCCAGCAGCCGGGGGACAGACTACGAGCAGTACTTC
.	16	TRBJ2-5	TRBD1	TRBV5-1	CASSSRTGPPFETQYF	TGCGCCAGCAGCTCGCGGACAGGGCCGCCATTCGAGACCCAGTACTTC